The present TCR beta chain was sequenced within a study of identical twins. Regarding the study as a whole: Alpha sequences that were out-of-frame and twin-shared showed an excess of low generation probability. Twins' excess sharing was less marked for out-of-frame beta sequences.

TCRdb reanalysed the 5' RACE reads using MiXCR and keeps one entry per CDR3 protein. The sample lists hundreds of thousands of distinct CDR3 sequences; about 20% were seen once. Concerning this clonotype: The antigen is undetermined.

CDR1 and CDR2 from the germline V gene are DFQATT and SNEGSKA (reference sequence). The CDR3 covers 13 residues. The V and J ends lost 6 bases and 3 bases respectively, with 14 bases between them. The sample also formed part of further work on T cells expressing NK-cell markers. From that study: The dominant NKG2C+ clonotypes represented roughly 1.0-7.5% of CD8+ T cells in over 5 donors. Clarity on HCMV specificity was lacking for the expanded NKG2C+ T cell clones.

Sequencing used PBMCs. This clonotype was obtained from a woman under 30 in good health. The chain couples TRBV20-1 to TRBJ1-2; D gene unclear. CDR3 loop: CSAIIGRDYGYTF. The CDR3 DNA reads TGCAGTGCGATAATTGGACGGGACTATGGCTACACCTTC.